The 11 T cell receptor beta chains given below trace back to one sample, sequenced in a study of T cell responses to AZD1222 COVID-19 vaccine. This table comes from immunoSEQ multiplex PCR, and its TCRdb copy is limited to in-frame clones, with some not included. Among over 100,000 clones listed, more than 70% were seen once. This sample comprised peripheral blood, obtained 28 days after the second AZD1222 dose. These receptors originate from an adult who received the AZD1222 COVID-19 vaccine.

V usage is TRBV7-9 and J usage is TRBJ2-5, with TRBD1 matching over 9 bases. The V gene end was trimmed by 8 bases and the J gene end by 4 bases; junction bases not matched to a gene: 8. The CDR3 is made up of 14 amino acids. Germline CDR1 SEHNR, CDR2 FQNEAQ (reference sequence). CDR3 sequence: CASGNRGRGETQYF. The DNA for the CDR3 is TGTGCCAGCGGCAACAGGGGGCGAGGAGAGACCCAGTACTTC.

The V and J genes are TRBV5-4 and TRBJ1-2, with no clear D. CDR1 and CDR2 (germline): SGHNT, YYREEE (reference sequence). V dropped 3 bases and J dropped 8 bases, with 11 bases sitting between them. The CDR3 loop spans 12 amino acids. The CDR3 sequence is CASSSGLQGYTF. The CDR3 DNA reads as TGTGCCAGCAGCTCCGGACTGCAAGGCTACACCTTC. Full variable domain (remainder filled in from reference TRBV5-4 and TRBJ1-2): ETGVTQSPTHLIKTRGQQVTLRCSSQSGHNTVSWYQQALGQGPQFIFQYYREEENGRGNFPPRFSGLQFPNYSSELNVNALELDDSALYLCASSSGLQGYTFGSGTRLTVV.

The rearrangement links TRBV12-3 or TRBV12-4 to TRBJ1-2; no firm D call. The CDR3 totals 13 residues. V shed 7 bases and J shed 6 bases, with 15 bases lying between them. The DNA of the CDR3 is TGTGCCAGCACTCGGGCTTTATTGGATGGCTACACCTTC. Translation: CASTRALLDGYTF.

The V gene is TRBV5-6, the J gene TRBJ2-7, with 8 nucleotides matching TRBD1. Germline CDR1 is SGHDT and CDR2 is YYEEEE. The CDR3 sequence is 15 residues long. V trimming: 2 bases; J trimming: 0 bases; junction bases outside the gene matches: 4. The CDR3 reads CASSFPGTGSYEQYF. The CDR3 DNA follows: TGTGCCAGCAGCTTTCCCGGGACAGGCTCCTACGAGCAGTACTTC.

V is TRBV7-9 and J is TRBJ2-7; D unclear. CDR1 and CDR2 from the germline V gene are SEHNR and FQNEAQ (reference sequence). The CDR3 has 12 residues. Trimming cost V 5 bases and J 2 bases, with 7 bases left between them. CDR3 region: CASSPTAYEQYF. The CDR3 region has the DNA TGTGCCAGCAGCCCCACTGCCTACGAGCAGTACTTC. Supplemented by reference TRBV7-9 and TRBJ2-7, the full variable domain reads DTGVSQNPRHKITKRGQNVTFRCDPISEHNRLYWYRQTLGQGPEFLTYFQNEAQLEKSRLLSDRFSAERPKGSFSTLEIQRTEQGDSAMYLCASSPTAYEQYFGPGTRLTVT.

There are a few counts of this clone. The CDR3, as DNA: TGTGCCAGTAGGACAGGGACTTGGGATGGCTACACCTTC. It yields the protein CASRTGTWDGYTF. V gene TRBV19 combines with J gene TRBJ1-2; TRBD1 aligns across 7 bases. V shed 6 bases, J shed 6 bases, and the junction held 7 bases outside the gene matches. The germline V gene has CDR1 LNHDA and CDR2 SQIVND (reference sequence). CDR3 length: 13 amino acids.

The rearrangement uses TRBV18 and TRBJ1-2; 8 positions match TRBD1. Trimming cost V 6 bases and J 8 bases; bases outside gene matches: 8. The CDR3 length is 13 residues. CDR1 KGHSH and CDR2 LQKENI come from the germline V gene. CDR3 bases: TGTGCCAGCTCCCGACAGGGGATCGACGGCTACACCTTC. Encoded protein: CASSRQGIDGYTF.

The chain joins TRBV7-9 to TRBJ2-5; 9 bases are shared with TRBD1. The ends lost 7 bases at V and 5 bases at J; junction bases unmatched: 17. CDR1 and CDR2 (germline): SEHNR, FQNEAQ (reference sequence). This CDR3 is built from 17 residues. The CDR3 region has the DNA TGTGCCAGCACCATTGGCTCGACAGGGGGAATCCAGGAGACCCAGTACTTC. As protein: CASTIGSTGGIQETQYF.

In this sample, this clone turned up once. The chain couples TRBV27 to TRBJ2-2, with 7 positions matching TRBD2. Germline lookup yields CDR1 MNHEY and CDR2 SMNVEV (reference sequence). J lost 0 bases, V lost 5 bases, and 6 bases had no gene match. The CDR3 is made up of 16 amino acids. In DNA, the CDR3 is TGTGCCAGCAGTAAGCGCGGGAGAACGAACACCGGGGAGCTGTTTTTT. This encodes CASSKRGRTNTGELFF.

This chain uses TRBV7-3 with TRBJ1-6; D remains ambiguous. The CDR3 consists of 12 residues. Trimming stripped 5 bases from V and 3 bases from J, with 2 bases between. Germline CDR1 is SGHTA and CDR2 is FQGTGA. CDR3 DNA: TGTGCCAGCAGCAACTATAATTCACCCCTCCACTTT. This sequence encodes CASSNYNSPLHF.

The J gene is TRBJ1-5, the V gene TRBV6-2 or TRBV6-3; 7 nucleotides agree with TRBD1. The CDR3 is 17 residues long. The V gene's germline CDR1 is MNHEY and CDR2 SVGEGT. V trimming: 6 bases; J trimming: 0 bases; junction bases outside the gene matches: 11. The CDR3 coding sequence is TGTGCCAGCAGCCGCTCCGGGACAGATTATAGCAATCAGCCCCAGCATTTT. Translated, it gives CASSRSGTDYSNQPQHF.